The sequence of this T cell receptor beta chain was determined in a study of beta chain features in type 1 diabetes. Study-wide findings and caveats: Moderate but significant shortening of TCRB CDR3s was recorded in all four CD4+ subsets from Type 1 diabetes patients.

The CDR3 is 18 amino acids. With 0 bases clipped from V and 1 base from J, the junction kept 8 bases outside the gene matches. Germline assignment: CDR1 SGHVS and CDR2 FNYEAQ. Using CD45RO/CCR7/CD25/CD127/CD95/CD27, CD4+ naive, central memory, regulatory and stem cell-like memory cells were sorted. Once sorted, every population was more than 98% pure. About this clone: The antigen is unknown.

All of the isolated RNA was reverse transcribed, so expressed TCRB transcripts were sequenced. Measured with immunoSEQ multiplex PCR; TCRdb has only the in-frame clones, and not every one. The data show 550,000 to 850,000 clones, around an eighth seen once. The specimen was naive CD4+ T cells from blood. The chain joins TRBV7-6 to TRBJ2-5, with TRBD2 matching over 10 bases. The sequence was obtained from a man between 18 and 29 years old with type 1 diabetes. DNA for the CDR3: TGTGCCAGCAGCTTAGCCGGCCCGACTAGCGGGTTCCAAGAGACCCAGTACTTC. Protein product: CASSLAGPTSGFQETQYF. Full variable domain (remainder filled in from reference TRBV7-6 and TRBJ2-5): GAGVSQSPRYKVTKRGQDVALRCDPISGHVSLYWYRQALGQGPEFLTYFNYEAQQDKSGLPNDRFSAERPEGSISTLTIQRTEQRDSAMYRCASSLAGPTSGFQETQYFGPGTRLLVL.